Each of the 21 T cell receptor beta chains below was sequenced from the same sample in a study of PD-1 blockade in classical Hodgkin lymphoma. The assay was immunoSEQ multiplex PCR, and TCRdb's table has in-frame clones only and misses some. This sample has tens of thousands of clones; 70% to 80% occur once, and the top ten carry around 10%. Time point noted: cycle 4 day 1 (C4D1), after five to seven weeks of nivolumab. Each patient experienced a relapse that followed autologous stem cell transplantation, and brentuximab vedotin exposure varied. This specimen consisted of peripheral blood mononuclear cells (PBMCs), obtained before the fourth cycle of nivolumab. These receptor sequences come from a human donor with classical Hodgkin lymphoma.

The genes are TRBV19 and TRBJ2-2; either TRBD1 or TRBD2 may supply D (6 bases each). CDR3 length: 17 amino acids. Germline assignment: CDR1 LNHDA and CDR2 SQIVND (reference sequence). Trimming took 4 bases from V and 5 from J, leaving 20 bases between them. Here the CDR3 reads CASSRVLRTGRTGELFF. In DNA form, the CDR3 reads TGTGCCAGTAGTAGAGTCTTGCGAACAGGGAGGACCGGGGAGCTGTTTTTT.

The chain recombines TRBV7-9 with TRBJ1-2; tentative D call: TRBD1 (6 bases). Germline-derived CDR1 and CDR2 are SEHNR and FQNEAQ (reference sequence). Trimming shortened V by 7 bases and J by 8 bases, and 14 bases separated the two germline ends. The CDR3 covers 12 residues. This CDR3 reads CASTHPGQGYTF. CDR3 DNA sequence: TGTGCCAGCACCCATCCGGGACAAGGCTACACCTTC.

The V call is TRBV19, the J call TRBJ1-6; TRBD1 matches 7 bases. V was pared by 5 bases and J by 10 bases, with 8 bases of the junction left unmatched. The germline V gene has CDR1 LNHDA and CDR2 SQIVND (reference sequence). The CDR3 contains 14 residues. The CDR3 DNA follows: TGTGCCAGTAGTCAAGCCCGGGACAGCTCACCCCTCCACTTT. Translated, it gives CASSQARDSSPLHF.

A few counts support this clone. The chain has TRBV5-4 and TRBJ2-7, with TRBD2 matching 7 bases. The CDR3 is 13 residues long. CDR1 and CDR2 (germline): SGHNT, YYREEE (reference sequence). Trimming at V came to 4 bases and at J to 2 bases, leaving 3 bases not matched to a gene. CDR3 DNA sequence: TGTGCCAGCAGCCGGGGGGTCACCTACGAGCAGTACTTC. Translation: CASSRGVTYEQYF.

The rearrangement links TRBV4-3 to TRBJ2-1; D might be TRBD1 (5 bases). Germline V gene lookup returns CDR1 LGHNA and CDR2 YSLEER. The length of the CDR3 is 15 residues. V was pared by 0 bases and J by 6 bases, with 12 bases between. The CDR3 reads CASSQDITGTNEQFF. The CDR3 coding sequence is TGCGCCAGCAGCCAAGATATAACAGGTACCAATGAGCAGTTCTTC.

CDR3 in amino acids: CASSSDGYNEQFF. The CDR3 region has the DNA TGTGCCAGCAGCTCGGACGGCTACAATGAGCAGTTCTTC. J is TRBJ2-1 and V is TRBV11-3; D call uncertain. Per the germline V gene, CDR1 is SGHNT and CDR2 is YENEEA. This CDR3 comprises 13 residues. The V and J ends lost 4 bases and 3 bases respectively, with 7 bases between them.

This clone was seen a few times. The chain employs TRBV15 and TRBJ2-5; maybe TRBD1 (6 bases). V dropped 3 bases and J dropped 7 bases, with 12 bases sitting between them. The germline V gene encodes CDR1 LNHNV and CDR2 YYDKDF (reference sequence). There are 13 residues in the CDR3. In nucleotides, the CDR3 is TGTGCCACCAGCAGCGAGAGGGGGTTGACCCAGTACTTC. Translation: CATSSERGLTQYF.

The chain recombines TRBV4-3 with TRBJ2-5; D call uncertain. The CDR3 covers 13 residues. The germline V and J ends were trimmed by 0 bases and 4 bases, with 6 bases remaining between them. Germline V gives CDR1 LGHNA, CDR2 YSLEER. The CDR3 DNA sequence: TGCGCCAGCAGCCAAGATCGCGCAGAGACCCAGTACTTC. It yields the protein CASSQDRAETQYF.

The J gene is TRBJ2-2, the V gene TRBV2; D unresolved. CDR3 length equals 16 residues. Germline V gives CDR1 SNHLY, CDR2 FYNNEI. V lost 2 bases to trimming and J lost 4 bases, with 14 bases between them. This chain's CDR3 is CASSEPVDRTTGELFF. The DNA for the CDR3 is TGTGCCAGCAGTGAACCAGTAGATAGGACCACCGGGGAGCTGTTTTTT.

This clone came up a few times. The gene calls are TRBV6-5 and TRBJ2-1; 10 nucleotides match TRBD2. This CDR3 is 13 amino acids long. CDR1 and CDR2 (germline): MNHEY, SVGAGI. The ends lost 0 bases at V and 15 bases at J; junction bases unmatched: 5. The CDR3 spells CASSYSLAGGLFF. CDR3 coding DNA: TGTGCCAGCAGTTACTCATTAGCGGGGGGATTGTTCTTC.

This chain connects TRBV7-9 to TRBJ2-1; D uncertain. Deletions cut 6 bases from V and 3 bases from J, with 12 bases between. The germline CDR1 and CDR2 sequences are SEHNR and FQNEAQ (reference sequence). The CDR3 loop spans 14 amino acids. The CDR3 DNA is TGTGCCAGCAGAGCCAGTGGGGTCTACAATGAGCAGTTCTTC. This sequence encodes CASRASGVYNEQFF.

The chain carries TRBV29-1 and TRBJ2-5, with a weak D call TRBD2 (5 bases). Deletions cut 1 base from V and 1 base from J, with 10 bases between. Germline values: CDR1 SQVTM, CDR2 ANQGSEA. This CDR3 is 14 amino acids long. DNA for the CDR3: TGCAGCGTTGAAGGCGGCGGGTCCCAAGAGACCCAGTACTTC. This sequence encodes CSVEGGGSQETQYF.

The J gene is TRBJ2-3, the V gene TRBV7-2, with D possibly being TRBD1 (6 bases). In germline, CDR1 is SGHTA, CDR2 FQGNSA. V dropped 4 bases and J dropped 5 bases, with 13 bases sitting between them. The CDR3 is made up of 14 amino acids. The chain's CDR3 is CASSSDRRKDTQYF. The CDR3 DNA is TGTGCCAGCAGCTCCGACAGGAGAAAAGATACGCAGTATTTT.

The table lists this clone with a count of one. The V call is TRBV9, the J call TRBJ2-2; TRBD1 matches at 8 bases. With V trimmed by 2 bases and J by 3 bases, 3 bases remained unmatched. The CDR3 is 15 amino acids. CDR1 is SGDLS and CDR2 is YYNGEE in the germline V gene. The CDR3 nucleotides are TGTGCCAGCAGCGTGACAGGGGCCGACACCGGGGAGCTGTTTTTT. Amino acids: CASSVTGADTGELFF.

The chain has TRBV5-6 and TRBJ2-5; D is ambiguous. Trimming left V 0 bases short and J 0 bases short, with 6 bases between. CDR3 length: 14 amino acids. The V gene's germline CDR1 is SGHDT and CDR2 YYEEEE. The CDR3 region has the DNA TGTGCCAGCAGCTTGGTTGTGTACCAAGAGACCCAGTACTTC. Translated, it gives CASSLVVYQETQYF.

This rearrangement joins TRBV18 to TRBJ2-4; maybe TRBD2 (6 bases). V was trimmed by 3 bases and J by 4 bases, leaving 10 bases between them. CDR1 and CDR2 from the germline V gene are KGHSH and LQKENI. The CDR3 extends over 14 amino acids. The chain's CDR3 is CASSPMEGKNIQYF. CDR3 nucleotides: TGTGCCAGCTCACCGATGGAGGGGAAAAACATTCAGTACTTC.

The V gene is TRBV7-2, the J gene TRBJ2-1; D is possibly TRBD2 (5 bases). With 2 bases removed from V and 7 bases from J, the gap between germline ends came to 15 bases. The CDR3 contains 15 residues. Germline V CDR1 and CDR2: SGHTA, FQGNSA. The CDR3 nucleotides are TGTGCCAGCAGCTTACCGGGAACCTCGCGGAATGAGCAGTTCTTC. Translated, it gives CASSLPGTSRNEQFF.

The chain is built from TRBV5-6 and TRBJ2-5; D unresolved. Trimming pared 1 base from V and 0 bases from J, leaving 7 bases between. The CDR3 has 14 amino acids. Looked up from germline, CDR1 is SGHDT and CDR2 is YYEEEE. CDR3 DNA sequence: TGTGCCAGCAGCTTGAATGGGTACCAAGAGACCCAGTACTTC. It translates to CASSLNGYQETQYF.

The gene calls are TRBV19 and TRBJ2-3, with 7 bases aligning to TRBD1. Germline-derived CDR1 and CDR2 are LNHDA and SQIVND (reference sequence). J was trimmed by 2 bases and V by 6 bases; bases with no gene match: 5. This CDR3 has 14 residues. For the CDR3, the DNA is TGTGCCAGTAGGGTCAGGGGGTTCACAGATACGCAGTATTTT. This sequence encodes CASRVRGFTDTQYF.

The genes are TRBV11-2 and TRBJ2-1; D is uncertain. Trimming pared 0 bases from V and 0 bases from J, leaving 9 bases between. The V gene's germline CDR1 is SGHAT and CDR2 FQNNGV. The CDR3 is 16 amino acids. This chain's CDR3 is CASSLDRRSSYNEQFF. The CDR3 DNA follows: TGTGCCAGCAGCTTAGATAGGAGAAGCTCCTACAATGAGCAGTTCTTC.

The chain's CDR3 is CASSLTGTDTEAFF. CDR3 bases: TGTGCCAGCAGTCTCACAGGGACCGACACTGAAGCTTTCTTT. The chain couples TRBV2 to TRBJ1-1, with D maybe TRBD1 (6 bases). The CDR3 consists of 14 residues. The V end was cut by 5 bases, the J end by 3 bases, with 13 bases between. CDR1 and CDR2 (germline): SNHLY, FYNNEI.